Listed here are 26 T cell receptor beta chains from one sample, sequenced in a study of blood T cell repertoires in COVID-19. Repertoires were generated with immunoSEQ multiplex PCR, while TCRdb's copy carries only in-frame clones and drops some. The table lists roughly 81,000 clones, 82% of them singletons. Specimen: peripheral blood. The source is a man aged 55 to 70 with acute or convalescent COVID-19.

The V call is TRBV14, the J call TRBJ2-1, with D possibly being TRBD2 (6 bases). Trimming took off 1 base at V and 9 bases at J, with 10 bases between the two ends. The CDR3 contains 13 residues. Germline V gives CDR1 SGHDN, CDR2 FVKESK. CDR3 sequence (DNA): TGTGCCAGCAGCCAAGGACTAGGGACTGAGCAGTTCTTC. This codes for CASSQGLGTEQFF.

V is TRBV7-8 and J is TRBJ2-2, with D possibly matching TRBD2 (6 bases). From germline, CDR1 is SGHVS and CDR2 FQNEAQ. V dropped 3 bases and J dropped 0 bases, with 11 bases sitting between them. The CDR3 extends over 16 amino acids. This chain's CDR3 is CASSLWASANTGELFF. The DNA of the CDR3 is TGTGCCAGCAGCTTGTGGGCTAGCGCGAACACCGGGGAGCTGTTTTTT.

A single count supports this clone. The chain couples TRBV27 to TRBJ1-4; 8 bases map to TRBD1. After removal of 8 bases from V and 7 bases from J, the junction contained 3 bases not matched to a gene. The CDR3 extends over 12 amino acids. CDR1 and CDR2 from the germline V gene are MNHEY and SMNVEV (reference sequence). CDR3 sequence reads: CASRTGLEKLFF. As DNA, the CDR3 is TGTGCCAGCCGGACAGGGCTTGAAAAACTGTTTTTT.

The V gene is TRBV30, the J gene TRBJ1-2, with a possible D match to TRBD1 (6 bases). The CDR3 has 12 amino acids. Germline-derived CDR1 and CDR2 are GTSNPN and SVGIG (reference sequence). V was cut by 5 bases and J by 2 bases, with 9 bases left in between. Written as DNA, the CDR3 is TGTGCCTGGGCGGACAGCAACTATGGCTACACCTTC. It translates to CAWADSNYGYTF.

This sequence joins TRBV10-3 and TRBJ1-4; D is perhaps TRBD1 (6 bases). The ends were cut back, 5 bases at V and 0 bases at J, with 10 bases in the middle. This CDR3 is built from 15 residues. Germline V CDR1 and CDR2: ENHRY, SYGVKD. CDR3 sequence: CAISFGQTTNEKLFF. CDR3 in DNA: TGTGCCATCAGTTTCGGACAGACAACTAATGAAAAACTGTTTTTT.

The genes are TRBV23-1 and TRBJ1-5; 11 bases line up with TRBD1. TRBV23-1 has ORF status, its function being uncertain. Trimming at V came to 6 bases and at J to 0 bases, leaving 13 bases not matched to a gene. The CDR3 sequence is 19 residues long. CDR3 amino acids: CASRLWDRGGPGSNQPQHF. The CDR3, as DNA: TGCGCCAGCAGGCTTTGGGACAGGGGGGGACCGGGTAGCAATCAGCCCCAGCATTTT.

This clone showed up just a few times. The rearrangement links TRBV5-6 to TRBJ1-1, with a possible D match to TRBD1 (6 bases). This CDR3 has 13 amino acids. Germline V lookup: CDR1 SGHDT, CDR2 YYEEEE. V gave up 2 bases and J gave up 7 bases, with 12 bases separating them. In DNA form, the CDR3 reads TGTGCCAGCAGCTTTCAGGGGCTCGATGAAGCTTTCTTT. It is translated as CASSFQGLDEAFF.

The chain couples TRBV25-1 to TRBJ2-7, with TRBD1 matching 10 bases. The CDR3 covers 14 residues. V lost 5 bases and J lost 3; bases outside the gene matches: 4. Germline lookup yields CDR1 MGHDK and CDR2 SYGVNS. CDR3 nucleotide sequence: TGTGCCAGCAGTCCACGGACAGGGGGCTACGAGCAGTACTTC. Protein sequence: CASSPRTGGYEQYF.

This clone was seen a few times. DNA for the CDR3: TGTGCCAGCAGCACAGCGGTAGGTCAGGTGGAGCAGTACTTC. Its protein is CASSTAVGQVEQYF. The J gene is TRBJ2-7, the V gene TRBV7-2, with D perhaps matching TRBD2 (5 bases). This CDR3 has 14 amino acids. Germline CDR1 reads SGHTA; CDR2 reads FQGNSA. V lost 5 bases and J 7 bases, leaving 18 bases between the germline ends.

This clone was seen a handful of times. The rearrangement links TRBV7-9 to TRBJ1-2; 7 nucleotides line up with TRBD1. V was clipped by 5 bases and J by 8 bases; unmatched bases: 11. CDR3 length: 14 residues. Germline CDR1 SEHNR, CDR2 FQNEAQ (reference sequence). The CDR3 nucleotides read TGTGCCAGCAGCCCCACAGGGGTAGAGATGGGCTACACCTTC. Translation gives CASSPTGVEMGYTF. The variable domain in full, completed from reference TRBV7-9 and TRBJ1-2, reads DTGVSQNPRHKITKRGQNVTFRCDPISEHNRLYWYRQTLGQGPEFLTYFQNEAQLEKSRLLSDRFSAERPKGSFSTLEIQRTEQGDSAMYLCASSPTGVEMGYTFGSGTRLTVV.

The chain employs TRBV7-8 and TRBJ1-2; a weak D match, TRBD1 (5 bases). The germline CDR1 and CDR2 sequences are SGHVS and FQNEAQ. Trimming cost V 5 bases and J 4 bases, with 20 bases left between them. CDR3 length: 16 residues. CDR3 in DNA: TGTGCCAGCAGCCCCGGGGCGGTGGGAGGGGTCTATGGCTACACCTTC. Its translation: CASSPGAVGGVYGYTF.

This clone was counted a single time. CDR3 nucleotide sequence: TGTGCCAGTAGTATTGGACAGGACTATGGCTACACCTTC. It codes for CASSIGQDYGYTF. The chain carries TRBV19 and TRBJ1-2; TRBD1 matches 7 bases. V lost 3 bases, J lost 3 bases, and 1 base stayed unmatched. The germline V gene has CDR1 LNHDA and CDR2 SQIVND (reference sequence). The CDR3 is 13 amino acids. Combining the CDR3 with reference TRBV19 and TRBJ1-2 gives the whole variable domain DGGITQSPKYLFRKEGQNVTLSCEQNLNHDAMYWYRQDPGQGLRLIYYSQIVNDFQKGDIAEGYSVSREKKESFPLTVTSAQKNPTAFYLCASSIGQDYGYTFGSGTRLTVV.

The CDR3 bases are TGTGCCAGCAACCAAGCCGGGACAGGGGGCGCGGGTGGCTACACCTTC. It encodes CASNQAGTGGAGGYTF. This rearrangement joins TRBV7-9 to TRBJ1-2; 12 bases fit TRBD1. Germline assignment: CDR1 SEHNR and CDR2 FQNEAQ (reference sequence). The V segment lost 7 bases and the J segment 7 bases; nucleotides outside the gene matches: 13. The CDR3 consists of 16 residues.

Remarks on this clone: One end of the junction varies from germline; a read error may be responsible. The CDR3 bases are TGTGCCAGCAGTTACGGTGGGGACTCCCACGAGCAGTACTTC. Protein sequence: CASSYGGDSHEQYF. The chain links TRBV6-2 or TRBV6-3 to TRBJ2-7; D might be TRBD2 (6 bases). The germline CDR1 and CDR2 sequences are MNHEY and SVGEGT. The CDR3 totals 14 residues.

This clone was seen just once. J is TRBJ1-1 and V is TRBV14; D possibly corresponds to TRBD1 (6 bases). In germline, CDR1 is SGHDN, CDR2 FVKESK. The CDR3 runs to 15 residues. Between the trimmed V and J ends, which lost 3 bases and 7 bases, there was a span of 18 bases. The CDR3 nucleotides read TGTGCCAGCAGCCAGAACTTCGGGGGGGCAAATGAAGCTTTCTTT. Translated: CASSQNFGGANEAFF.

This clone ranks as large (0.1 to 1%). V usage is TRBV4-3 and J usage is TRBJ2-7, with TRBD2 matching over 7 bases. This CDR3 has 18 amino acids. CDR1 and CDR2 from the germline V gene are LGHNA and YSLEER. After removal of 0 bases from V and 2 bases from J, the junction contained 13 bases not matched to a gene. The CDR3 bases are TGCGCCAGCAGCCAAGACGCTGCTGGAGGAGGACTAGCCTACGAGCAGTACTTC. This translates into CASSQDAAGGGLAYEQYF.

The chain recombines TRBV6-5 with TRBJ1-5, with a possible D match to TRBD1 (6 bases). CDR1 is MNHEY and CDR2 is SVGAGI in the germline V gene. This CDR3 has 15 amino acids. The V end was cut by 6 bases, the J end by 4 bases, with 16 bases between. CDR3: CASRQVGAGNQPQHF. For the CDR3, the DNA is TGTGCCAGCAGACAAGTGGGGGCTGGTAATCAGCCCCAGCATTTT.

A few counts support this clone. The CDR3 here is CASSSQRRRLAGAGSYEQYF. Written as DNA, the CDR3 is TGCGCCAGCAGCTCCCAGCGCCGGAGACTAGCGGGAGCCGGGTCCTACGAGCAGTACTTC. The chain employs TRBV5-1 and TRBJ2-7; 12 bases map to TRBD2. Germline V gene lookup returns CDR1 SGHRS and CDR2 YFSETQ. The V gene end was trimmed by 3 bases and the J gene end by 1 base; junction bases not matched to a gene: 17. The CDR3 loop spans 20 amino acids.

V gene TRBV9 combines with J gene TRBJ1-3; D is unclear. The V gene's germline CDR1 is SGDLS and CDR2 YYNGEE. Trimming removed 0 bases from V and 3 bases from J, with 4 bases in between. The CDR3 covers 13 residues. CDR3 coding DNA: TGTGCCAGCAGCGTAGACGGTGGAAACACCATATATTTT. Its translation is CASSVDGGNTIYF.

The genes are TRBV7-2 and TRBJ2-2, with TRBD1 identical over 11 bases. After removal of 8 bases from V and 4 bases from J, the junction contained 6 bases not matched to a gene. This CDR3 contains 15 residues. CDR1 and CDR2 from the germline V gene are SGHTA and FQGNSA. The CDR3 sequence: CASLRDRGTTGELFF. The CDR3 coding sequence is TGTGCCAGCCTCCGGGACAGGGGGACCACCGGGGAGCTGTTTTTT.

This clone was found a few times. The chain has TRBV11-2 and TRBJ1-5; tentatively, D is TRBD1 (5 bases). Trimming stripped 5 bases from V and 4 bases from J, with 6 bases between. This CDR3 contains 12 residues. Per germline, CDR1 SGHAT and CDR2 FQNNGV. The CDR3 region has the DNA TGTGCCAGCAGCCGGGGGAATCAGCCCCAGCATTTT. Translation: CASSRGNQPQHF. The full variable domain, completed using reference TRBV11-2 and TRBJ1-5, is EAGVAQSPRYKIIEKRQSVAFWCNPISGHATLYWYQQILGQGPKLLIQFQNNGVVDDSQLPKDRFSAERLKGVDSTLKIQPAKLEDSAVYLCASSRGNQPQHFGDGTRLSIL.

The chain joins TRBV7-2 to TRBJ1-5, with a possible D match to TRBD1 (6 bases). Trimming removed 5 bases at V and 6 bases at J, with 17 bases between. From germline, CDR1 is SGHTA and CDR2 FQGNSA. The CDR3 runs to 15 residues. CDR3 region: CASSTGSTGLQPQHF. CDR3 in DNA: TGTGCCAGCAGCACCGGAAGCACAGGGCTTCAGCCCCAGCATTTT.

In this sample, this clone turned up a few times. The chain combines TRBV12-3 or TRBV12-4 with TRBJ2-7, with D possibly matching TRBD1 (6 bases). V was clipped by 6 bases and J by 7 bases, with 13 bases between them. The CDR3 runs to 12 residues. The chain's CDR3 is CASSKGRGEQYF. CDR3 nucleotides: TGTGCCAGCAGCAAGGGCAGGGGAGAGCAGTACTTC.

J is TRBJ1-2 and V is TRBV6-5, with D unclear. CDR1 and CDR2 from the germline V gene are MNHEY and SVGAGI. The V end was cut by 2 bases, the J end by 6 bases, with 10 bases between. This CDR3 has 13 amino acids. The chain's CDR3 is CASSYRQVNGYTF. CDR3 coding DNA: TGTGCCAGCAGTTACAGGCAGGTGAATGGCTACACCTTC.

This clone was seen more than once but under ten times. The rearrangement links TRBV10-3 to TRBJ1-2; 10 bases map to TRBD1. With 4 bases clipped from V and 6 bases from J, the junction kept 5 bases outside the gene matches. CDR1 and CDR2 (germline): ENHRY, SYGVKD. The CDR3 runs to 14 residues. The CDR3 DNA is TGTGCCATCAGTGTGGGACAGGGGTACGATGGCTACACCTTC. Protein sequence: CAISVGQGYDGYTF.

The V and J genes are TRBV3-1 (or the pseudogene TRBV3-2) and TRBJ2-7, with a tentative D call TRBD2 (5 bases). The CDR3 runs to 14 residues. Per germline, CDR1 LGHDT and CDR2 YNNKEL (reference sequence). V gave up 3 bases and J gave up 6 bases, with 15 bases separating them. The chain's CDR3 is CASSHRAAAFEQYF. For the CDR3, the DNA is TGTGCCAGCAGCCACAGAGCGGCGGCGTTCGAGCAGTACTTC.